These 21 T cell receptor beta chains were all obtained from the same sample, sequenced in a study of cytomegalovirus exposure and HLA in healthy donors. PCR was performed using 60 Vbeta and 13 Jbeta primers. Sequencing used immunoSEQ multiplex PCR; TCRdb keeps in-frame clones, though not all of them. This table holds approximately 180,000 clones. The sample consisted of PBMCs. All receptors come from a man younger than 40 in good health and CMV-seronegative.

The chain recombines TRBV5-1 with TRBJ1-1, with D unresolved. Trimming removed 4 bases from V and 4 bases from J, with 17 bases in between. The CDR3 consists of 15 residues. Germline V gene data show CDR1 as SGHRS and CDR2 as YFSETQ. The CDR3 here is CASSNLRRDLTEAFF. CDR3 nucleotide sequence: TGCGCCAGCAGCAACTTACGACGGGATCTCACTGAAGCTTTCTTT.

Here the CDR3 reads CASSWGGEAADTQYF. CDR3 in DNA: TGTGCCAGCAGCTGGGGGGGGGAGGCGGCGGATACGCAGTATTTT. The V and J genes are TRBV5-5 and TRBJ2-3, with TRBD2 matching 7 bases. CDR1 SGHKS and CDR2 YYEKEE come from the germline V gene (reference sequence). Germline trimming cut 3 bases from V and 6 bases from J; bases unmatched to any gene: 10. This CDR3 has 15 amino acids.

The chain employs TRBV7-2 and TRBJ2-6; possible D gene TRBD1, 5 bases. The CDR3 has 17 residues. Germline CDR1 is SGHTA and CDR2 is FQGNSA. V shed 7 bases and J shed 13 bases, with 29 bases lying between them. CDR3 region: CASTKLTLTAQQLVLTF. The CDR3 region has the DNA TGTGCCAGCACTAAATTAACTCTGACAGCCCAGCAACTTGTCCTGACTTTC.

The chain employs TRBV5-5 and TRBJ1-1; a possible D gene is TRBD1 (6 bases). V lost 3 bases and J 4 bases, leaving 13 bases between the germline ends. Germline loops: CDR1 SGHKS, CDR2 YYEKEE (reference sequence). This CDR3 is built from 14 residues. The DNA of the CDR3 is TGTGCCAGCAGCTGGGGCGCGGGGGCCACTGAAGCTTTCTTT. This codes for CASSWGAGATEAFF.

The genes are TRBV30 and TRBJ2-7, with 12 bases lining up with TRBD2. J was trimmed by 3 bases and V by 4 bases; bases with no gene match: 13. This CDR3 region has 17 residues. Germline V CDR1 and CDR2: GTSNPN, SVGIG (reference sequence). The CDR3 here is CAWTQGTSGSPGYEQYF. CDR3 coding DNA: TGTGCCTGGACCCAAGGGACTAGCGGGTCCCCTGGCTACGAGCAGTACTTC.

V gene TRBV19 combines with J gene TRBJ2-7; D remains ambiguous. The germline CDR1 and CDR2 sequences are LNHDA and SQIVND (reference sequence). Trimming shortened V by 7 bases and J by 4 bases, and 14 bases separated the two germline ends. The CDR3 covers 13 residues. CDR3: CASTQGPGYEQYF. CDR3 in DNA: TGTGCCAGTACTCAAGGCCCAGGTTACGAGCAGTACTTC.

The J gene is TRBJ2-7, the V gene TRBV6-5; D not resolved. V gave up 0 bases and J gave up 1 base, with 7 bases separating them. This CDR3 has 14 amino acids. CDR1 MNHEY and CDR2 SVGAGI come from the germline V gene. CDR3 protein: CASSYSGQSYEQYF. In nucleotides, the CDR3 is TGTGCCAGCAGTTACTCGGGCCAGTCCTACGAGCAGTACTTC.

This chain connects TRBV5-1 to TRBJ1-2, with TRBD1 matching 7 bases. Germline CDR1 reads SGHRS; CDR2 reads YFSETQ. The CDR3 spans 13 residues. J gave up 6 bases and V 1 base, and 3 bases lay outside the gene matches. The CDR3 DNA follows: TGCGCCAGCAGCTTGCCTGGACAGGATGGCTACACCTTC. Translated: CASSLPGQDGYTF.

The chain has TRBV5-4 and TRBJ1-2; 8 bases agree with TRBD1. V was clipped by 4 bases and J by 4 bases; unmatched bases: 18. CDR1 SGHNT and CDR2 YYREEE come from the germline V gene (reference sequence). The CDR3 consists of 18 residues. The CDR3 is CASSPIPGDRTTFYGYTF. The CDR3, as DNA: TGTGCCAGCAGCCCAATCCCGGGGGACAGGACCACCTTCTATGGCTACACCTTC.

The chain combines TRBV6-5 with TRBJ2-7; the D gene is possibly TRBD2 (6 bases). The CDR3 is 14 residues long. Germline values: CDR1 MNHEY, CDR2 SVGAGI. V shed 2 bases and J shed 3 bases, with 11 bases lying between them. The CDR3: CASSYGHGGYEQYF. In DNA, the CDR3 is TGTGCCAGCAGTTACGGCCACGGGGGCTACGAGCAGTACTTC.

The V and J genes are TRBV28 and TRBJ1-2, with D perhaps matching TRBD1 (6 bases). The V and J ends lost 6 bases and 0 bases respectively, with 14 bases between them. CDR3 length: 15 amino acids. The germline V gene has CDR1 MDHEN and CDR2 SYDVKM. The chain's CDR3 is CASSSTGMTNYGYTF. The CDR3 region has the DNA TGTGCCAGCAGCTCTACAGGGATGACTAACTATGGCTACACCTTC.

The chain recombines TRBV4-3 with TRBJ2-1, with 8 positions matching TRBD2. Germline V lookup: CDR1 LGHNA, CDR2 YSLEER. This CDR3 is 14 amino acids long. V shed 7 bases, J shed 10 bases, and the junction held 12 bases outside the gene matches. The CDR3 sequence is CASTLALTGGEQFF. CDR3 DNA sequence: TGCGCCAGCACCCTAGCGCTCACGGGGGGGGAGCAGTTCTTC.

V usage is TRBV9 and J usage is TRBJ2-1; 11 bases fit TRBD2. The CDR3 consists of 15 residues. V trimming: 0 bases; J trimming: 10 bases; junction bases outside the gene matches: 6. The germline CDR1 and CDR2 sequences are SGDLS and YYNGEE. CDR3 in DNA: TGTGCCAGCAGCGTAGGGCTAGCGGGAGGAGGGGAGCAGTTCTTC. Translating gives CASSVGLAGGGEQFF. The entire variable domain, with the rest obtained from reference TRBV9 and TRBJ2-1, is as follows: DSGVTQTPKHLITATGQRVTLRCSPRSGDLSVYWYQQSLDQGLQFLIQYYNGEERAKGNILERFSAQQFPDLHSELNLSSLELGDSALYFCASSVGLAGGGEQFFGPGTRLTVL.

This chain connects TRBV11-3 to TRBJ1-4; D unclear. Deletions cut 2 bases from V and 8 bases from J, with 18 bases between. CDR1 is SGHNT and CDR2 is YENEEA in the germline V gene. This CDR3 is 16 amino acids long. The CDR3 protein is CASSLYGEEGREKLFF. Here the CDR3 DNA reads TGTGCCAGCAGCTTATACGGGGAGGAGGGTAGGGAAAAACTGTTTTTT. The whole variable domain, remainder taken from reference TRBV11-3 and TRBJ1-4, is EAGVVQSPRYKIIEKKQPVAFWCNPISGHNTLYWYLQNLGQGPELLIRYENEEAVDDSQLPKDRFSAERLKGVDSTLKIQPAELGDSAVYLCASSLYGEEGREKLFFGSGTQLSVL.

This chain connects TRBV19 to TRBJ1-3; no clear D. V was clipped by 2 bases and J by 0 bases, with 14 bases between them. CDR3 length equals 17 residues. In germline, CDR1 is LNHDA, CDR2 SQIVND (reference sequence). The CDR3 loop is CASSILKRGGSGNTIYF. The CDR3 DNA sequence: TGTGCCAGTAGTATATTGAAGCGGGGAGGCTCTGGAAACACCATATATTTT.

This CDR3 reads CASSLGAGATNEKLFF. CDR3 DNA: TGTGCCAGCAGCCTCGGGGCGGGGGCAACTAATGAAAAACTGTTTTTT. The chain recombines TRBV7-6 with TRBJ1-4, with TRBD1 as a possible D gene (5 bases). Per germline, CDR1 SGHVS and CDR2 FNYEAQ. The CDR3 has 16 amino acids. V gave up 5 bases and J gave up 0 bases, with 13 bases separating them.

In nucleotides, the CDR3 is TGTGCCAGCTCTACGAGGGTCGCTGGGGCCAACGTCCTGACTTTC. Translating gives CASSTRVAGANVLTF. The gene calls are TRBV2 and TRBJ2-6, with D possibly matching TRBD2 (5 bases). CDR1 SNHLY and CDR2 FYNNEI come from the germline V gene. The CDR3 totals 15 residues. V was trimmed by 8 bases and J by 2 bases, leaving 13 bases between them.

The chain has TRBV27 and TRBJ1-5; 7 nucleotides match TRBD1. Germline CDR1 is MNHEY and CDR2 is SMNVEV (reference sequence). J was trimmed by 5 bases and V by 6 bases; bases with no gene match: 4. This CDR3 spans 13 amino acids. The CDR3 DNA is TGTGCCAGCAGCCGGGACAGAGATCAGCCCCAGCATTTT. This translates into CASSRDRDQPQHF.

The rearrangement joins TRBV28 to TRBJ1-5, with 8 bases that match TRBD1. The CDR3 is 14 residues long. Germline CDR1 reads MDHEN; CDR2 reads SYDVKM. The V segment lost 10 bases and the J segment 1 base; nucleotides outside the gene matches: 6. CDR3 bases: TGTGCCACCAAGGACAGGGACAGCAATCAGCCCCAGCATTTT. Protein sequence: CATKDRDSNQPQHF.

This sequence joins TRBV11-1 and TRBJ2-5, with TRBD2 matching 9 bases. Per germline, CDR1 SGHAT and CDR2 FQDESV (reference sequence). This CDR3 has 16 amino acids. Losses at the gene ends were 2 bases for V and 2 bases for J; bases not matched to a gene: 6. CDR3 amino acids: CASSLYSGSKQETQYF. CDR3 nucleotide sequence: TGTGCCAGCAGCTTATATAGCGGGAGCAAACAAGAGACCCAGTACTTC.

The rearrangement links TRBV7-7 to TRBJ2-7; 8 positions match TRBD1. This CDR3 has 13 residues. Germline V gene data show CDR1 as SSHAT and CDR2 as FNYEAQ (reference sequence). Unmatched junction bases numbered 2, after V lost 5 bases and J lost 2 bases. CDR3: CASSPTGAYEQYF. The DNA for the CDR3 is TGTGCCAGCAGCCCGACAGGGGCCTACGAGCAGTACTTC.